Following are 10 T cell receptor beta chains from one sample sequenced in a study of blood T cell repertoires in COVID-19. Assay: immunoSEQ multiplex PCR; the TCRdb copy retains only in-frame clones and omits some. The sample lists about 110,000 clones, approximately 87% seen once, with 18% in the top ten. Material for sequencing was peripheral blood. The receptors shown here come from a woman between 55 and 75 years old with acute or convalescent COVID-19.

This clone showed up just a few times. CDR3 region: CASSPSREKLFF. The CDR3 DNA follows: TGTGCCAGCTCACCCTCCCGTGAAAAACTGTTTTTT. This chain links TRBV18 with TRBJ1-4; D uncertain. V gave up 3 bases and J gave up 7 bases, with 6 bases separating them. Germline lookup yields CDR1 KGHSH and CDR2 LQKENI. This CDR3 is 12 amino acids long.

The rearrangement joins TRBV30 to TRBJ1-3; possibly TRBD1 for D (5 bases). V was pared by 5 bases and J by 1 base, with 21 bases between. The CDR3 runs to 17 residues. The germline gives CDR1 GTSNPN, CDR2 SVGIG (reference sequence). CDR3 in amino acids: CAWLQGLGRESGNTIYF. CDR3 coding DNA: TGTGCCTGGCTGCAGGGCTTGGGAAGAGAGTCTGGAAACACCATATATTTT. Combining the CDR3 with reference TRBV30 and TRBJ1-3 gives the whole variable domain SQTIHQWPATLVQPVGSPLSLECTVEGTSNPNLYWYRQAAGRGLQLLFYSVGIGQISSEVPQNLSASRPQDRQFILSSKKLLLSDSGFYLCAWLQGLGRESGNTIYFGEGSWLTVV.

V and J are TRBV3-1 (or the pseudogene TRBV3-2) and TRBJ2-3, with 7 bases lining up with TRBD2. The CDR3 covers 12 residues. The germline CDR1 and CDR2 sequences are LGHDT and YNNKEL (reference sequence). V gave up 8 bases and J gave up 1 base; unmatched junction bases: 0. CDR3 protein: CASGGGTDTQYF. Here the CDR3 DNA reads TGTGCCAGCGGGGGGGGCACAGATACGCAGTATTTT.

V usage is TRBV19 and J usage is TRBJ2-1; 11 bases are a match to TRBD1. The CDR3 sequence is 14 residues long. Germline assignment: CDR1 LNHDA and CDR2 SQIVND (reference sequence). V lost 6 bases to trimming and J lost 6 bases; unmatched junction nucleotides: 4. CDR3 protein: CASSPGQGVNEQFF. In nucleotides, the CDR3 is TGTGCCAGTAGCCCGGGACAGGGGGTCAATGAGCAGTTCTTC.

The V gene is TRBV29-1, the J gene TRBJ1-3; 8 bases align to TRBD1. This CDR3 comprises 14 residues. Germline V gene data show CDR1 as SQVTM and CDR2 as ANQGSEA. V was pared by 7 bases and J by 4 bases, with 9 bases of the junction left unmatched. CDR3 sequence (DNA): TGCAGCGCAACAGGACAGGGTGGGGGAAACACCATATATTTT. Protein: CSATGQGGGNTIYF.

This chain joins TRBV5-4 and TRBJ1-1, with D maybe TRBD1 (5 bases). CDR1 and CDR2 (germline): SGHNT, YYREEE (reference sequence). The V end was cut by 5 bases, the J end by 1 base, with 12 bases between. The length of the CDR3 is 14 residues. The CDR3 nucleotides read TGTGCCAGCAGTCCAATAGGGGCGAACACTGAAGCTTTCTTT. Amino acids: CASSPIGANTEAFF.

The CDR3 loop is CASSLPPAGGNTDTQYF. DNA for the CDR3: TGTGCCAGCTCCCTCCCCCCAGCGGGAGGGAACACAGATACGCAGTATTTT. The chain has TRBV18 and TRBJ2-3; 10 bases are a match to TRBD2. Germline assignment: CDR1 KGHSH and CDR2 LQKENI. The CDR3 sequence is 17 residues long. With V trimmed by 6 bases and J by 2 bases, 11 bases remained unmatched.

The chain combines TRBV28 with TRBJ1-2, with 7 bases aligning to TRBD1. CDR1 and CDR2 from the germline V gene are MDHEN and SYDVKM. The V segment lost 7 bases and the J segment 5 bases; nucleotides outside the gene matches: 10. This CDR3 comprises 14 residues. The CDR3 nucleotides are TGTGCCAGCACGAGAGACAGGGCAGGGTATGGCTACACCTTC. It specifies CASTRDRAGYGYTF.

In DNA, the CDR3 is TGCGCCACCGGGACAGGGACGAACACCGGGGAGCTGTTTTTT. The encoded protein is CATGTGTNTGELFF. The chain has TRBV10-1 and TRBJ2-2; 9 positions match TRBD1. The CDR3 consists of 14 residues. Trimming cost V 10 bases and J 0 bases; bases outside gene matches: 3. The germline gives CDR1 WNHNN, CDR2 SYGVQD (reference sequence).

The sample holds one count of this clone. The chain links TRBV3-1 (or the pseudogene TRBV3-2) to TRBJ1-2, with 9 bases that match TRBD1. This CDR3 has 13 residues. V gave up 4 bases and J gave up 4 bases; unmatched junction bases: 1. Germline assignment: CDR1 LGHDT and CDR2 YNNKEL (reference sequence). DNA for the CDR3: TGTGCCAGCAGCCTGGGACAGGGCTATGGCTACACCTTC. This gives the protein CASSLGQGYGYTF.